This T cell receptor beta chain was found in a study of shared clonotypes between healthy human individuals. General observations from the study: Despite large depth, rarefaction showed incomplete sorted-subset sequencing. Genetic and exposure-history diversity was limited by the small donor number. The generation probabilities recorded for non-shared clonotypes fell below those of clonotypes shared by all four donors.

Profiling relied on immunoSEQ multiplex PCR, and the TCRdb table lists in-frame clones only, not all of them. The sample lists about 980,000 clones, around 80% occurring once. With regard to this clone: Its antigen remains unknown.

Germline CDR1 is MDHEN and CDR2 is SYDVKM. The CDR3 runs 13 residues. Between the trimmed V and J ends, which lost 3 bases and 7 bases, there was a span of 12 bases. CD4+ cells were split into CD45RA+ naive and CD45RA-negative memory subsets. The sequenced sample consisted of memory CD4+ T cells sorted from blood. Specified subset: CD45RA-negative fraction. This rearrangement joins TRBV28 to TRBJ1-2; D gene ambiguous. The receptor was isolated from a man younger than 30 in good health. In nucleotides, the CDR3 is TGTGCCAGCAGTTTGTGGGGAACCGGTGGCTACACCTTC. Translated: CASSLWGTGGYTF.